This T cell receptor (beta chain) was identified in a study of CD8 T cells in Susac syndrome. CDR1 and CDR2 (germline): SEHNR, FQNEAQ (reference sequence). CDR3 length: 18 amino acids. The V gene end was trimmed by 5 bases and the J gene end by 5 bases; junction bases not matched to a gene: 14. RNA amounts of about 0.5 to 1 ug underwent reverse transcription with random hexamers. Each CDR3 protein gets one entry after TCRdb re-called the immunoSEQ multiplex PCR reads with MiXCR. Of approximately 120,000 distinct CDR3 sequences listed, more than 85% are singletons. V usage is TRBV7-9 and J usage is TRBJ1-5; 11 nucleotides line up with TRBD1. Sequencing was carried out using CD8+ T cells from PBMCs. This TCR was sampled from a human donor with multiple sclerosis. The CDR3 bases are TGTGCCAGCAGCGTATCACCGCCGGGACAGGGGGAGTATCAGCCCCAGCATTTT. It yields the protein CASSVSPPGQGEYQPQHF.